The source of this T cell receptor (beta chain) is a study of human T cells and chemical hapten exposure. Each CDR3 protein gets one entry after TCRdb re-called the RACE reads with MiXCR. The table lists just over 80,000 distinct CDR3 sequences, approximately 12% of them singletons, with around 4.4% in the top ten. This clonotype was seen ten or more times. Time point given: patch test 1, 2 weeks after DPC sensitization. Noted treatment: therapeutic diphenylcyclopropenone sensitization with weekly scalp DPC. Germline V lookup: CDR1 SGHVS, CDR2 FNYEAQ. V lost 5 bases and J lost 9, with 14 bases in between. The CDR3 has 14 residues.

This TCR derives from a woman aged 45-60 years with alopecia areata. Some clones in this sample may be carry-over from other donors' samples. The J gene is TRBJ1-6, the V gene TRBV7-6; D is unresolved. The sequencing here drew on whole blood, taken in connection with sensitization to the hapten diphenylcyclopropenone (DPC). CDR3 coding DNA: TGTGCCAGCAGCGCCGGGCCGCGTGGTTCACCCCTCCACTTT. Protein product: CASSAGPRGSPLHF. The variable domain in full, completed from reference TRBV7-6 and TRBJ1-6, reads GAGVSQSPRYKVTKRGQDVALRCDPISGHVSLYWYRQALGQGPEFLTYFNYEAQQDKSGLPNDRFSAERPEGSISTLTIQRTEQRDSAMYRCASSAGPRGSPLHFGNGTRLTVT.